This T cell receptor beta chain emerged from a study of blood T cell repertoires in COVID-19. Study at large: Samples came from the United States, Italy and Spain, spanning acute and convalescent COVID-19. Sample material is recorded as cDNA or gDNA derived from T cells, B-cell-depleted T cells, or PBMCs.

Per the original data handling: Amplification from reference gene primers served as the basis for estimated nucleated cell counts. Generated by immunoSEQ multiplex PCR, the TCRdb table keeps only in-frame clones and is missing some. V and J calls and clone size are copied from that table; D and trimming were computed from the DNA. The sample includes about 150,000 clones, about 88% of them seen just once. Enrolled during active infection, Seattle patients were then followed longitudinally. The CDR3 covers 16 residues. Trimming cost V 4 bases and J 6 bases, with 22 bases left between them. Germline loops: CDR1 SGDLS, CDR2 YYNGEE.

Sequenced sample: peripheral blood. The chain joins TRBV9 to TRBJ1-2; D may be TRBD1 (5 bases). The sequence derives from a human donor with COVID-19, enrolled during active disease. The donor label of this sample is uncertain. CDR3 region: CASSFDSGSRGNGYTF. CDR3 bases: TGTGCCAGCAGCTTTGACAGCGGGTCCCGTGGAAATGGCTACACCTTC.